Below, 30 T cell receptor beta chains from the same sample are listed, as sequenced in a study of graft-versus-host responses after intestinal transplantation. Antigens of these TCRs are unknown. The protocol was immunoSEQ multiplex PCR, while the TCRdb copy is restricted to in-frame clones and leaves out a portion. Of around 110,000 clones detected, about nine tenths appear once; the ten largest clones hold about 0.18%. The specimen comprised unstimulated CD4+ T cells sorted from spleen or lymph node cells, sampled before intestinal transplant. Receptor source: a human donor who received an intestinal transplant.

V usage is TRBV6-5 and J usage is TRBJ2-2; tentative D call: TRBD2 (6 bases). This CDR3 contains 16 residues. CDR1 is MNHEY and CDR2 is SVGAGI in the germline V gene. Trimming cost V 2 bases and J 7 bases, with 17 bases left between them. The CDR3 loop reads CASSYEGLGGGGELFF. DNA for the CDR3: TGTGCCAGCAGTTACGAAGGCCTGGGGGGAGGCGGGGAGCTGTTTTTT.

This sequence joins TRBV19 and TRBJ2-1; D ambiguous. CDR1 and CDR2 from the germline V gene are LNHDA and SQIVND (reference sequence). This CDR3 has 13 amino acids. The V end was cut by 2 bases, the J end by 3 bases, with 5 bases between. CDR3 residues: CASSISHYNEQFF. CDR3 nucleotides: TGTGCCAGTAGTATAAGCCACTACAATGAGCAGTTCTTC. The full variable domain, its missing parts supplied by reference TRBV19 and TRBJ2-1, is DGGITQSPKYLFRKEGQNVTLSCEQNLNHDAMYWYRQDPGQGLRLIYYSQIVNDFQKGDIAEGYSVSREKKESFPLTVTSAQKNPTAFYLCASSISHYNEQFFGPGTRLTVL.

This rearrangement joins TRBV29-1 to TRBJ2-5; TRBD1 agrees at 12 bases. The CDR3 runs to 17 residues. Losses at the gene ends were 2 bases for V and 4 bases for J; bases not matched to a gene: 11. The germline CDR1 and CDR2 sequences are SQVTM and ANQGSEA. CDR3 nucleotide sequence: TGCAGCGTTGAAACGTACGGGGACAGGGGGCAGGGAGAGACCCAGTACTTC. This gives the protein CSVETYGDRGQGETQYF.

This clone has only one observation. This chain uses TRBV5-1 with TRBJ2-7, with a possible D match to TRBD2 (6 bases). The V gene's germline CDR1 is SGHRS and CDR2 YFSETQ. V dropped 0 bases and J dropped 4 bases, with 20 bases sitting between them. The CDR3 is made up of 17 amino acids. The CDR3 nucleotides are TGCGCCAGCAGCTTGGGGGTAGGAGGAGGGAAGGCGTACGAGCAGTACTTC. It is translated as CASSLGVGGGKAYEQYF.

V usage is TRBV7-3 and J usage is TRBJ2-2, with D perhaps TRBD1 (6 bases). Trimming removed 4 bases from V and 6 bases from J, with 9 bases in between. This CDR3 has 13 residues. From germline, CDR1 is SGHTA and CDR2 FQGTGA. The CDR3 region is CASSSQGPGELFF. The CDR3 coding sequence is TGTGCCAGCAGCTCACAGGGCCCCGGGGAGCTGTTTTTT.

J is TRBJ1-2 and V is TRBV6-5; D is unclear. The germline CDR1 and CDR2 sequences are MNHEY and SVGAGI. This CDR3 spans 12 amino acids. V was cut by 5 bases and J by 4 bases, with 8 bases left in between. The CDR3, as DNA: TGTGCCAGCAGTCGGGCGGGCTATGGCTACACCTTC. It specifies CASSRAGYGYTF.

This chain joins TRBV28 and TRBJ2-7; TRBD1 aligns across 7 bases. In germline, CDR1 is MDHEN, CDR2 SYDVKM. The CDR3 loop spans 11 amino acids. The V segment lost 6 bases and the J segment 6 bases; nucleotides outside the gene matches: 2. The CDR3 sequence is CASSRQGEQYF. The DNA for the CDR3 is TGTGCCAGCAGCAGACAGGGCGAGCAGTACTTC.

The genes are TRBV28 and TRBJ2-7; no firm D call. CDR1 is MDHEN, CDR2 SYDVKM, per germline. V was trimmed by 5 bases and J by 0 bases, leaving 5 bases between them. The CDR3 contains 12 residues. The CDR3 DNA is TGTGCCAGCAGTGCGAGCTCCTACGAGCAGTACTTC. As protein: CASSASSYEQYF.

V gene TRBV5-1 combines with J gene TRBJ2-3; perhaps TRBD2 as D (5 bases). Trimming stripped 5 bases from V and 3 bases from J, with 10 bases between. Per germline, CDR1 SGHRS and CDR2 YFSETQ. The CDR3 sequence is 13 residues long. The CDR3 nucleotides are TGCGCCAGCAGTCCGGGAACTACAGATACGCAGTATTTT. This gives the protein CASSPGTTDTQYF. Looking up the rest from reference TRBV5-1 and TRBJ2-3 gives the full variable domain: KAGVTQTPRYLIKTRGQQVTLSCSPISGHRSVSWYQQTPGQGLQFLFEYFSETQRNKGNFPGRFSGRQFSNSRSEMNVSTLELGDSALYLCASSPGTTDTQYFGPGTRLTVL.

This sequence joins TRBV28 and TRBJ1-4, with D hard to call. The germline gives CDR1 MDHEN, CDR2 SYDVKM. The CDR3 is 13 amino acids. Between the trimmed V and J ends, which lost 7 bases and 8 bases, there was a span of 14 bases. The CDR3 here is CASTSFGREKLFF. In nucleotides, the CDR3 is TGTGCCAGCACCTCTTTTGGGAGGGAAAAACTGTTTTTT.

CDR3 in DNA: TGTGCCAGCAGTGTCTCGACAAGCACAGATACGCAGTATTTT. Translated, it gives CASSVSTSTDTQYF. The chain combines TRBV6-1 with TRBJ2-3; D gene ambiguous. This CDR3 has 14 residues. V was clipped by 4 bases and J by 0 bases, with 8 bases between them. CDR1 and CDR2 (germline): MNHNS, SASEGT.

The chain uses TRBV5-4 and TRBJ1-2; TRBD1 agrees at 11 bases. This CDR3 comprises 14 residues. From germline, CDR1 is SGHNT and CDR2 YYREEE (reference sequence). J lost 6 bases, V lost 2 bases, and 3 bases had no gene match. CDR3 nucleotides: TGTGCCAGCAGCTTTCGGACAGGGGGCGATGGCTACACCTTC. Protein: CASSFRTGGDGYTF. Full variable domain (missing parts from reference TRBV5-4 and TRBJ1-2): ETGVTQSPTHLIKTRGQQVTLRCSSQSGHNTVSWYQQALGQGPQFIFQYYREEENGRGNFPPRFSGLQFPNYSSELNVNALELDDSALYLCASSFRTGGDGYTFGSGTRLTVV.

The rearrangement joins TRBV7-9 to TRBJ2-5; TRBD2 matches at 12 bases. CDR3 length equals 19 residues. J gave up 2 bases and V 0 bases, and 10 bases lay outside the gene matches. Looked up from germline, CDR1 is SEHNR and CDR2 is FQNEAQ (reference sequence). The CDR3 DNA reads as TGTGCCAGCAGCTTAGCCAGGACTAGCGGGGTTTCACTACAAGAGACCCAGTACTTC. Residues: CASSLARTSGVSLQETQYF.

The chain links TRBV5-4 to TRBJ2-3, with D possibly being TRBD2 (6 bases). CDR1 is SGHNT and CDR2 is YYREEE in the germline V gene (reference sequence). Trimming took 4 bases from V and 3 from J, leaving 18 bases between them. The CDR3 has 16 residues. The CDR3, as DNA: TGTGCCAGCAGCCAGGGTCCTAGTGGGGGGACAGATACGCAGTATTTT. Protein product: CASSQGPSGGTDTQYF.

V is TRBV10-2 and J is TRBJ1-4; 9 bases are a match to TRBD1. CDR3 length: 13 residues. Germline CDR1 WSHSY, CDR2 SAAADI. Unmatched junction bases numbered 7, after V lost 9 bases and J lost 8 bases. CDR3 loop: CASLQGASEKLFF. In nucleotides, the CDR3 is TGCGCCAGTTTACAGGGGGCGAGCGAAAAACTGTTTTTT.

This chain uses TRBV5-1 with TRBJ1-6; TRBD1 matches 7 bases. V lost 8 bases, J lost 7 bases, and 9 bases stayed unmatched. This CDR3 has 14 amino acids. Germline CDR1 reads SGHRS; CDR2 reads YFSETQ. The CDR3, as DNA: TGCGCCAGTGGACACGGGACAGAGAATTCACCCCTCCACTTT. Encoded protein: CASGHGTENSPLHF.

The chain recombines TRBV5-1 with TRBJ1-2; 8 bases match TRBD1. This CDR3 is built from 13 residues. CDR1 SGHRS and CDR2 YFSETQ come from the germline V gene. Trimming at V came to 2 bases and at J to 8 bases, leaving 5 bases not matched to a gene. The DNA for the CDR3 is TGCGCCAGCAGCTTCGGACAGGGTAGGGGCTACACCTTC. Translating it yields CASSFGQGRGYTF. Based on the CDR3 plus reference TRBV5-1 and TRBJ1-2, the full variable domain is KAGVTQTPRYLIKTRGQQVTLSCSPISGHRSVSWYQQTPGQGLQFLFEYFSETQRNKGNFPGRFSGRQFSNSRSEMNVSTLELGDSALYLCASSFGQGRGYTFGSGTRLTVV.

This rearrangement joins TRBV5-4 to TRBJ2-2, with 10 bases matching TRBD2. This CDR3 has 16 amino acids. V shed 0 bases, J shed 2 bases, and the junction held 1 base outside the gene matches. The germline V gene has CDR1 SGHNT and CDR2 YYREEE (reference sequence). The CDR3 region has the DNA TGTGCCAGCAGCTTGGTAGCGGGGGGAAACACCGGGGAGCTGTTTTTT. Amino acids: CASSLVAGGNTGELFF.

The chain carries TRBV19 and TRBJ1-5; D is unresolved. This CDR3 region has 14 residues. Germline values: CDR1 LNHDA, CDR2 SQIVND (reference sequence). V dropped 6 bases and J dropped 3 bases, with 12 bases sitting between them. In nucleotides, the CDR3 is TGTGCCAGTAGCCTTACTGCCTCCAATCAGCCCCAGCATTTT. This codes for CASSLTASNQPQHF.

This clone came up once. This chain links TRBV28 with TRBJ2-7; D possibly corresponds to TRBD2 (6 bases). This CDR3 region has 15 residues. V was clipped by 4 bases and J by 4 bases, with 17 bases between them. Germline V lookup: CDR1 MDHEN, CDR2 SYDVKM. CDR3 sequence: CASSSWTGGRYEQYF. The CDR3 DNA is TGTGCCAGCAGTTCCTGGACCGGGGGACGATACGAGCAGTACTTC.

The chain recombines TRBV7-2 with TRBJ2-5; 13 bases align to TRBD2. Judging by the DNA end, TRBJ2-7 fits better; the J call may be wrong. The CDR3 spans 15 residues. The germline V gene has CDR1 SGHTA and CDR2 FQGNSA. CDR3 sequence (DNA): TGTGCCAGCAGCATAGGACTAGCGGGAGTTTACGAGCAGTACTTC. The encoded protein is CASSIGLAGVYEQYF.

J is TRBJ2-7 and V is TRBV9, with D perhaps matching TRBD2 (5 bases). The CDR3 spans 15 residues. CDR1 is SGDLS, CDR2 YYNGEE, per germline. The V and J ends lost 4 bases and 4 bases respectively, with 18 bases between them. The chain's CDR3 is CASSPRAVAGYEQYF. Here the CDR3 DNA reads TGTGCCAGCAGCCCGAGGGCGGTGGCAGGATACGAGCAGTACTTC.

This chain joins TRBV19 and TRBJ2-5, with 9 bases aligning to TRBD1. The CDR3 is made up of 14 amino acids. Germline lookup yields CDR1 LNHDA and CDR2 SQIVND (reference sequence). V shed 1 base and J 3 bases; nucleotides not matched to a gene: 0. CDR3 residues: CASSIGTGEETQYF. The CDR3 region has the DNA TGTGCCAGTAGTATAGGGACAGGGGAAGAGACCCAGTACTTC.

The chain combines TRBV7-8 with TRBJ1-1, with TRBD1 as a possible D gene (5 bases). CDR3 size: 13 residues. Germline V lookup: CDR1 SGHVS, CDR2 FQNEAQ. Trimming took 5 bases from V and 9 from J, leaving 16 bases between them. CDR3 protein: CASSPGRGIQAFF. The CDR3 DNA is TGTGCCAGCAGCCCCGGTCGGGGGATTCAAGCTTTCTTT.

The chain is built from TRBV2 and TRBJ2-7, with TRBD2 identical over 11 bases. This CDR3 spans 13 amino acids. Germline V gene lookup returns CDR1 SNHLY and CDR2 FYNNEI. J lost 7 bases, V lost 10 bases, and 9 bases had no gene match. The CDR3 loop reads CATRRASGREQYF. CDR3 sequence (DNA): TGTGCCACCCGGAGGGCTAGCGGGAGGGAGCAGTACTTC.

The J gene is TRBJ2-4, the V gene TRBV5-1; 7 bases are a match to TRBD1. The CDR3 is 13 amino acids. Losses at the gene ends were 6 bases for V and 4 bases for J; bases not matched to a gene: 4. In germline, CDR1 is SGHRS, CDR2 YFSETQ. CDR3 residues: CASTDRSKNIQYF. CDR3 nucleotide sequence: TGCGCCAGCACGGACAGGTCTAAAAACATTCAGTACTTC.

This chain joins TRBV9 and TRBJ2-3; D not resolved. There are 17 residues in the CDR3. Germline V gives CDR1 SGDLS, CDR2 YYNGEE. Trimming removed 0 bases from V and 1 base from J, with 15 bases in between. The CDR3 is CASSVGGDSLGTDTQYF. In nucleotides, the CDR3 is TGTGCCAGCAGCGTAGGAGGAGACTCACTGGGCACAGATACGCAGTATTTT.

The chain couples TRBV9 to TRBJ2-5; D is perhaps TRBD1 (6 bases). This CDR3 has 13 residues. In germline, CDR1 is SGDLS, CDR2 YYNGEE. Trimming took off 4 bases at V and 7 bases at J, with 14 bases between the two ends. The DNA of the CDR3 is TGTGCCAGCAGCCCCCACAGGGAAGGGACCCAGTACTTC. Encoded protein: CASSPHREGTQYF. The full variable domain, in which reference TRBV9 and TRBJ2-5 provide the parts outside the CDR3, is DSGVTQTPKHLITATGQRVTLRCSPRSGDLSVYWYQQSLDQGLQFLIQYYNGEERAKGNILERFSAQQFPDLHSELNLSSLELGDSALYFCASSPHREGTQYFGPGTRLLVL.

This clone was seen a single time. The chain joins TRBV28 to TRBJ2-1; D is unresolved. Looked up from germline, CDR1 is MDHEN and CDR2 is SYDVKM. This CDR3 comprises 11 residues. V was shortened by 3 bases and J by 10 bases, with 7 bases between the two germline ends. CDR3 in DNA: TGTGCCAGCAGTTTGTCCGGGGAGCAGTTCTTC. Translated: CASSLSGEQFF.

The V and J genes are TRBV5-1 and TRBJ2-3; 10 bases agree with TRBD2. The CDR3 is 16 amino acids. The germline CDR1 and CDR2 sequences are SGHRS and YFSETQ. Trimming at V came to 2 bases and at J to 6 bases, leaving 9 bases not matched to a gene. Here the CDR3 reads CASSFWSSGSLDTQYF. The CDR3 region has the DNA TGCGCCAGCAGCTTTTGGTCTAGCGGGAGCCTCGATACGCAGTATTTT.